Described below is a single TCR beta chain sequence and its context. Its specificity is unknown. The sample has other DNA sequences that encode this CDR3 too. With 1 base removed from V and 4 bases from J, the gap between germline ends came to 9 bases. This CDR3 is 14 amino acids long. Germline V CDR1 and CDR2: SGHNT, YYREEE (reference sequence). The primer mix had 60 Vbeta and 13 Jbeta primers. This table comes from immunoSEQ multiplex PCR, and its TCRdb copy is limited to in-frame clones, with some not included. The table lists 200,000 to 250,000 clones. The data stem from a study of cytomegalovirus exposure and HLA in healthy donors. Study conclusions and caveats: Upon later analysis, HLA-associated TCR beta chains proved more clonally expanded than other, equally common chains. Upon later analysis, TCR association rates were observed to vary by HLA locus, being highest for DRB1 and lowest for HLA-C.

Nominally healthy donors provided the samples, though records likely missed some immune exposures. V and J are TRBV5-4 and TRBJ1-3; no clear D. The receptor comes from a woman aged 25 to 39 in good health and CMV-seropositive. Input material: PBMCs. This CDR3 is CASSLPGSGNTIYF. The CDR3 DNA follows: TGTGCCAGCAGCTTGCCCGGGTCCGGAAACACCATATATTTT.